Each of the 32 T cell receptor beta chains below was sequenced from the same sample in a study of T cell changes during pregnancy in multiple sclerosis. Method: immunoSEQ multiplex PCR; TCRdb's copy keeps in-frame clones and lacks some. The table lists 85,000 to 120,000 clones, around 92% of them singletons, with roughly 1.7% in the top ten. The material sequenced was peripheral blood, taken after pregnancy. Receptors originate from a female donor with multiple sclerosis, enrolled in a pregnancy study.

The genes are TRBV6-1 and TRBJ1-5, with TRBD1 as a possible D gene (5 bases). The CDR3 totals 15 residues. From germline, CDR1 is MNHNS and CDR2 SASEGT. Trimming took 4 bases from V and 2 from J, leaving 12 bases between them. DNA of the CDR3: TGTGCCAGCAGTGCCCACTGGGGCGGCAATCAGCCCCAGCATTTT. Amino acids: CASSAHWGGNQPQHF.

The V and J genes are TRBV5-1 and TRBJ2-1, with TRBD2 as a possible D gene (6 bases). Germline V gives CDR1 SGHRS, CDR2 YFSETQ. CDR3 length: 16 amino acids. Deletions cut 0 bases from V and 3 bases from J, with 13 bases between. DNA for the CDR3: TGCGCCAGCAGCTTGGAGGGCGGGGCGTTCTACAATGAGCAGTTCTTC. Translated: CASSLEGGAFYNEQFF.

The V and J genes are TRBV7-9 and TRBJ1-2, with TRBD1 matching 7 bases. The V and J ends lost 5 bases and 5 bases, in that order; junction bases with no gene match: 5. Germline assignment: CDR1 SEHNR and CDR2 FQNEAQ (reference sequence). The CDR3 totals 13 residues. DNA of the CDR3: TGTGCCAGCAGCCCTACAGGGGAGTATGGCTACACCTTC. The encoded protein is CASSPTGEYGYTF. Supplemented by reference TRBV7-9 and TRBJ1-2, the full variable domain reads DTGVSQNPRHKITKRGQNVTFRCDPISEHNRLYWYRQTLGQGPEFLTYFQNEAQLEKSRLLSDRFSAERPKGSFSTLEIQRTEQGDSAMYLCASSPTGEYGYTFGSGTRLTVV.

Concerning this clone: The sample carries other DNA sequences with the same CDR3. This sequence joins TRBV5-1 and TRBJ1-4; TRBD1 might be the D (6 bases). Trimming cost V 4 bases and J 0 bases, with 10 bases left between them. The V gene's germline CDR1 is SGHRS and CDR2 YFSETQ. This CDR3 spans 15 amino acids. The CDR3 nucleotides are TGCGCCAGCAGCCCCACAGGGTCAACTAATGAAAAACTGTTTTTT. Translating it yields CASSPTGSTNEKLFF.

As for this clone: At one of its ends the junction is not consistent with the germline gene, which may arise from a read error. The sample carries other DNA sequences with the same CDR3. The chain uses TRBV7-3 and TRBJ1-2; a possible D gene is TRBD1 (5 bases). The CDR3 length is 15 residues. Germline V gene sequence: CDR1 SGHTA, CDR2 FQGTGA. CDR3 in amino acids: CASSLTGGSADGYTF. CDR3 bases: TGTGCCAGCAGCTTAACGGGGGGGTCCGCAGATGGCTATACCTTC.

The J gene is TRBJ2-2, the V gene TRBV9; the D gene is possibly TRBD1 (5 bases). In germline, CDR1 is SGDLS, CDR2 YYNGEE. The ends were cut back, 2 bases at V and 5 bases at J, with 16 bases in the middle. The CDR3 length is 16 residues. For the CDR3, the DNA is TGTGCCAGCAGCGTCCCTGCAGGGATAGGGACCGGGGAGCTGTTTTTT. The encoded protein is CASSVPAGIGTGELFF. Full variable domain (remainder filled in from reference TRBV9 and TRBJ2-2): DSGVTQTPKHLITATGQRVTLRCSPRSGDLSVYWYQQSLDQGLQFLIQYYNGEERAKGNILERFSAQQFPDLHSELNLSSLELGDSALYFCASSVPAGIGTGELFFGEGSRLTVL.

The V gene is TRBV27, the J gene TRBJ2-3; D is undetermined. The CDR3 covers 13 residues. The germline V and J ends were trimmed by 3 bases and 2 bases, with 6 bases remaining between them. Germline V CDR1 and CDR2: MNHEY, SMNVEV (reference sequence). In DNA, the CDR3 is TGTGCCAGCAGTTTTGGCATCACAGATACGCAGTATTTT. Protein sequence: CASSFGITDTQYF.

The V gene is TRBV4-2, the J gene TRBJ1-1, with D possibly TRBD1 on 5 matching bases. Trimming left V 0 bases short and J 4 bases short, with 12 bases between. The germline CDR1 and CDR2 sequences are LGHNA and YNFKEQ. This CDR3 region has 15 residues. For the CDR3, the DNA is TGTGCCAGCAGCCAAGAGGGGCGGTTAAGCACTGAAGCTTTCTTT. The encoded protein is CASSQEGRLSTEAFF.

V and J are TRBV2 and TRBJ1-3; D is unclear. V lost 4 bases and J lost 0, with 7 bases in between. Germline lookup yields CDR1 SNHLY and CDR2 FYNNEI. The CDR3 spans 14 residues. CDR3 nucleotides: TGTGCCAGCAGTGGCCAGGTCTCTGGAAACACCATATATTTT. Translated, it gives CASSGQVSGNTIYF.

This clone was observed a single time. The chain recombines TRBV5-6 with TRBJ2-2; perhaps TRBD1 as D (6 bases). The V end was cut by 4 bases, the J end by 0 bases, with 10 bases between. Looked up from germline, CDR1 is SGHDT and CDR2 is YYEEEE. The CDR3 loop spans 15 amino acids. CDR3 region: CASSTGQTNTGELFF. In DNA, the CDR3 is TGTGCCAGCAGCACCGGACAGACGAACACCGGGGAGCTGTTTTTT.

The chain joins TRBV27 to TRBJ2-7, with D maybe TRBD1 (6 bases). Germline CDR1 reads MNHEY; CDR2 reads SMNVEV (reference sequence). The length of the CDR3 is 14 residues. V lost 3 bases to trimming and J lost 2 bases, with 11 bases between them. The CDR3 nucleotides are TGTGCCAGCAGTTTTCAGGGGTTGCCCTACGAGCAGTACTTC. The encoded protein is CASSFQGLPYEQYF.

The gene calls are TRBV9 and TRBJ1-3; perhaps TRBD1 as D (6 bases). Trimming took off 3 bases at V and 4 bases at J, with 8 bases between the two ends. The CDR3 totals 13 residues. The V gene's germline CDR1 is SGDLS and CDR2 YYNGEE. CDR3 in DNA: TGTGCCAGCAGCGCAGACAGGGGAAACACCATATATTTT. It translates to CASSADRGNTIYF.

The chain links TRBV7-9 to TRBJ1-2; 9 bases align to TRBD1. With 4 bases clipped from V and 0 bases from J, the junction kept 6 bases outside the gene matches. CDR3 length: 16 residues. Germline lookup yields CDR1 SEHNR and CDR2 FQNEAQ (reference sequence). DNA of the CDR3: TGTGCCAGCAGCTCCGGTGGGACAGGGACTAACTATGGCTACACCTTC. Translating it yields CASSSGGTGTNYGYTF. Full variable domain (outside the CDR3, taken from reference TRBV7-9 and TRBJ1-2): DTGVSQNPRHKITKRGQNVTFRCDPISEHNRLYWYRQTLGQGPEFLTYFQNEAQLEKSRLLSDRFSAERPKGSFSTLEIQRTEQGDSAMYLCASSSGGTGTNYGYTFGSGTRLTVV.

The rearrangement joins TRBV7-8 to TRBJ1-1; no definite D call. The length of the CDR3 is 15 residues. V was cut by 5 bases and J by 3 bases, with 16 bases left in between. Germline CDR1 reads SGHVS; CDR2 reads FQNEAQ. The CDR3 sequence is CASSPGLSGYTEAFF. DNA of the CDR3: TGTGCCAGCAGCCCCGGACTGAGTGGGTACACTGAAGCTTTCTTT.

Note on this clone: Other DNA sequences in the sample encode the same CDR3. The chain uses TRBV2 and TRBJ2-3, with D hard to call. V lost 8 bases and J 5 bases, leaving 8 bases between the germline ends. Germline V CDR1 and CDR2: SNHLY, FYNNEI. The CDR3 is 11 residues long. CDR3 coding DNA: TGTGCCAGCCGAGCGCGAGATACGCAGTATTTT. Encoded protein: CASRARDTQYF. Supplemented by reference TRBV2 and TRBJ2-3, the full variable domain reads EPEVTQTPSHQVTQMGQEVILRCVPISNHLYFYWYRQILGQKVEFLVSFYNNEISEKSEIFDDQFSVERPDGSNFTLKIRSTKLEDSAMYFCASRARDTQYFGPGTRLTVL.

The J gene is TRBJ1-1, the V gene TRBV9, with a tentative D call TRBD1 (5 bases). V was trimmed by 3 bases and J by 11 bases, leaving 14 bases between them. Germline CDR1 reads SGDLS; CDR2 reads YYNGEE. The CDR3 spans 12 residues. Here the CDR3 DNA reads TGTGCCAGCAGCGCCCTAACTGGGGGGGCTTTCTTT. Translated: CASSALTGGAFF.

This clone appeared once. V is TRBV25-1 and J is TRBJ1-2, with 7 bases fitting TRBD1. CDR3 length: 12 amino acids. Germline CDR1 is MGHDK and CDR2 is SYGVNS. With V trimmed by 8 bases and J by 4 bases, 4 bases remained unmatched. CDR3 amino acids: CASRGTAYGYTF. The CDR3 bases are TGTGCCAGCCGGGGGACAGCCTATGGCTACACCTTC.

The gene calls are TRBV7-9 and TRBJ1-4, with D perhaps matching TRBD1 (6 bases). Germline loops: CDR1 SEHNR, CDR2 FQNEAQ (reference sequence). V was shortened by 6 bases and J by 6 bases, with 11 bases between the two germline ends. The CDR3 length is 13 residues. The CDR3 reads CASRSGVYEKLFF. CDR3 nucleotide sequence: TGTGCCAGCAGATCAGGGGTATATGAAAAACTGTTTTTT.

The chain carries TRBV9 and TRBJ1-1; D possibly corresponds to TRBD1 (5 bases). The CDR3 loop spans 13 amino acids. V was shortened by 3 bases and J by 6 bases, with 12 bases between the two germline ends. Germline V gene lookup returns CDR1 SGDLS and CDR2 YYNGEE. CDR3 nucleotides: TGTGCCAGCAGCGAAACCGCGGGGGCTGAAGCTTTCTTT. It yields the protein CASSETAGAEAFF.

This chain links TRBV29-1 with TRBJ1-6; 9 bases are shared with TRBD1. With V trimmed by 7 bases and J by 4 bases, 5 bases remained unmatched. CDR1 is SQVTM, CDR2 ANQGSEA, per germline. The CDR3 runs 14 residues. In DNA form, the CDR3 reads TGCAGCGCAAGGACAGGGGATTATAATTCACCCCTCCACTTT. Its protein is CSARTGDYNSPLHF. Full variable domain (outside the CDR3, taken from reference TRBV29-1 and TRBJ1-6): SAVISQKPSRDICQRGTSLTIQCQVDSQVTMMFWYRQQPGQSLTLIATANQGSEATYESGFVIDKFPISRPNLTFSTLTVSNMSPEDSSIYLCSARTGDYNSPLHFGNGTRLTVT.

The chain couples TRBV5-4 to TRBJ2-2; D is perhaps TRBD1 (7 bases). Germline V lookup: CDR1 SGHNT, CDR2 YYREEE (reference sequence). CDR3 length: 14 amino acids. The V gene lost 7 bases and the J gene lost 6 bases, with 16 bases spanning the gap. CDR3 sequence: CASRRDRLAGELFF. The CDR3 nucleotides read TGTGCCAGCCGACGGGACAGACTAGCCGGGGAGCTGTTTTTT.

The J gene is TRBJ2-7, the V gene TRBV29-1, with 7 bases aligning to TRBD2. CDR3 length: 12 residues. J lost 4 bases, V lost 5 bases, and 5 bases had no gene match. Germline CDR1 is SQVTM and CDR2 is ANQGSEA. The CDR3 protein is CSVLTGGYEQYF. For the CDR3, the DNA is TGCAGCGTTTTGACGGGGGGATACGAGCAGTACTTC.

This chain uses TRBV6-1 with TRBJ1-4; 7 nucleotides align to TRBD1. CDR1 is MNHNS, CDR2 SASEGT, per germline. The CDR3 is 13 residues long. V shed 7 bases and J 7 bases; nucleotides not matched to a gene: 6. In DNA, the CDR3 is TGTGCCAGCATAACAGGGGCGCGTGAAAAACTGTTTTTT. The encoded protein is CASITGAREKLFF.

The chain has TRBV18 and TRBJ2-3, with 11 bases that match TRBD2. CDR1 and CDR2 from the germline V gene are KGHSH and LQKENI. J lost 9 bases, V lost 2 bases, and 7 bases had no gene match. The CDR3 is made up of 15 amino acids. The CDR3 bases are TGTGCCAGCTCACCAAAGGAGGGACTAGCGGAGACGCAGTATTTT. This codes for CASSPKEGLAETQYF.

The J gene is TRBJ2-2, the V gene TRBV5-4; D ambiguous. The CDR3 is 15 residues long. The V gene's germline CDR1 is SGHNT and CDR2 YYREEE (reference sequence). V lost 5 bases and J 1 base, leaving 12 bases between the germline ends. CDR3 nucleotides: TGTGCCAGCAGTGTTCAAAACAGGAACACCGGGGAGCTGTTTTTT. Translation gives CASSVQNRNTGELFF.

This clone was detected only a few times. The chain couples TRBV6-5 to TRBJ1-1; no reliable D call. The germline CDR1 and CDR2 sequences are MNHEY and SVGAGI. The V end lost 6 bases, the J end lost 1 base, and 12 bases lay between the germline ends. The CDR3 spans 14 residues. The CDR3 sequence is CASRLIGKNTEAFF. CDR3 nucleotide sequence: TGTGCCAGCAGATTGATCGGTAAGAACACTGAAGCTTTCTTT.

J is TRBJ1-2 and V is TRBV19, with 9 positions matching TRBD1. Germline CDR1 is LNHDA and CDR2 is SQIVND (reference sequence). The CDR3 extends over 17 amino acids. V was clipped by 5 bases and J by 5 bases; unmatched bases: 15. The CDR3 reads CASSLLAPGTGRYGYTF. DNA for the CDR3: TGTGCCAGTAGTCTCCTCGCCCCCGGGACAGGGCGATATGGCTACACCTTC.

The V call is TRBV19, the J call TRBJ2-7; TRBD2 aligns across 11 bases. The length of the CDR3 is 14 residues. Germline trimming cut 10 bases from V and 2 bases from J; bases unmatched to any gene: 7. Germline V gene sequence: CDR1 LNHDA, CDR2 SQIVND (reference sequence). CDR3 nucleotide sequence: TGTGCCATAATAGGGACTAGCGGAACCTACGAGCAGTACTTC. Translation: CAIIGTSGTYEQYF.

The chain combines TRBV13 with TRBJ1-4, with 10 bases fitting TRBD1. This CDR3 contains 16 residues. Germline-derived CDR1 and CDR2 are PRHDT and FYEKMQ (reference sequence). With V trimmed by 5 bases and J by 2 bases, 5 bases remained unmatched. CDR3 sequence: CASSRRTGGTNEKLFF. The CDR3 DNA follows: TGTGCCAGCAGCCGCAGGACAGGGGGGACTAATGAAAAACTGTTTTTT.

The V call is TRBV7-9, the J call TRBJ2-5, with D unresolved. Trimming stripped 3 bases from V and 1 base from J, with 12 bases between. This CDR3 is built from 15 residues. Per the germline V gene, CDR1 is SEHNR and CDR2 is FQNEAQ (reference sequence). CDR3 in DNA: TGTGCCAGCAGCTTCAATATACGGGTCCAAGAGACCCAGTACTTC. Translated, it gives CASSFNIRVQETQYF.

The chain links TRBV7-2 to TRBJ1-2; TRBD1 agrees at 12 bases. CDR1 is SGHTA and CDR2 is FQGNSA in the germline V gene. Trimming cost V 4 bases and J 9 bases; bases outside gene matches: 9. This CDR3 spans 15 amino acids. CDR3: CASSSGQGAKESYTF. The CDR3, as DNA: TGTGCCAGCAGCTCGGGACAGGGGGCGAAGGAAAGCTACACCTTC.

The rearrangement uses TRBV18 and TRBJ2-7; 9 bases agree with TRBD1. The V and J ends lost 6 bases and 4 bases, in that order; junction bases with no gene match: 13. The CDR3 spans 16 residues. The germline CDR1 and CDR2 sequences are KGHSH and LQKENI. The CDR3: CASSQTRGQGLYEQYF. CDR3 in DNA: TGTGCCAGCTCTCAAACTCGGGGACAGGGTTTATACGAGCAGTACTTC.